This T cell receptor beta chain appears in the sequencing data of a study of blood T cell repertoires in COVID-19. Repertoires were generated with immunoSEQ multiplex PCR, while TCRdb's copy carries only in-frame clones and drops some. The table has around 300,000 clones, approximately 90% seen once; the top ten hold roughly 6%. Deletions cut 0 bases from V and 7 bases from J, with 13 bases between. Germline V gives CDR1 LGHNA, CDR2 YNFKEQ. CDR3 length equals 15 residues. This clone was found a few times. The receptor was derived from a woman in her 50s with COVID-19, enrolled during active disease. The material sequenced was peripheral blood. The chain has TRBV4-2 and TRBJ1-5; no firm D call. The CDR3 DNA follows: TGTGCCAGCAGCCAAGATTTTATGGAGTACCAGCCCCAGCATTTT. Its translation: CASSQDFMEYQPQHF.